The subject of this entry is one TCR beta chain. Its antigen is unidentified. V lost 2 bases and J lost 1, with 15 bases in between. This CDR3 has 18 residues. Germline-derived CDR1 and CDR2 are SEHNR and FQNEAQ (reference sequence). The data were obtained in a study of CD8+ T cells in alopecia areata. Extracted from the samples, RNA was reverse transcribed into cDNA to serve as the sequencing template. Clones were read by immunoSEQ multiplex PCR, and TCRdb kept only the in-frame ones, dropping some. The table shows fewer than 200,000 clones, with less than 75% occurring only once. Whole-study findings and limits: Sequencing of scalp tissue also captures the resident alphabeta T cells of normal skin.

The treatment here: oral pan-JAK inhibitor, 5-10 mg twice daily. Sorted out of PBMCs were CD4+ T cells and CD8+ T cells. This TCR was recovered from a human donor with alopecia areata. The source was CD4+ T cells sorted from blood, collected at roughly week 58, from a patient treated with tofacitinib. The rearrangement uses TRBV7-9 and TRBJ2-6; D may be TRBD1 (5 bases). The CDR3 DNA follows: TGTGCCAGCAGCTTAAGTCCAGGGCCTCCTTCTGGGGCCAACGTCCTGACTTTC. It specifies CASSLSPGPPSGANVLTF.